This record concerns one T cell receptor (beta chain) sequence. Its specificity is unknown. It was with 60 Vbeta and 13 Jbeta primers that the PCR ran. Original processing methods: Around 10 million of the 80 million or so unique TCR beta chains counted in a later analysis were shared. Generated by immunoSEQ multiplex PCR, the TCRdb table keeps only in-frame clones and is missing some. Clone size and V and J calls were adopted from that table, with D and trimming inferred from the DNA. Here the sample spans roughly 150,000 clones, about 70% being singletons. The data stem from a study of cytomegalovirus exposure and HLA in healthy donors. Findings of the study overall: Per a prior analysis, the majority of TCR beta V segments were productive roughly 87% or roughly 30% of the time.

The ends lost 8 bases at V and 4 bases at J; junction bases unmatched: 10. Germline V gene data show CDR1 as MNHEY and CDR2 as SMNVEV (reference sequence). The CDR3 contains 14 residues. The chain carries TRBV27 and TRBJ2-7; 8 positions agree with TRBD1. This receptor was taken from a male donor in good health and CMV-seronegative. The sequenced sample was PBMCs. CDR3 bases: TGTGCCAGCGGTGTCACAGGGGGAGGTTACGAGCAGTACTTC. Translating gives CASGVTGGGYEQYF.